The rows below give T cell receptor beta chains drawn from one sample of a study of cytomegalovirus exposure and HLA in healthy donors. This table comes from immunoSEQ multiplex PCR, and its TCRdb copy is limited to in-frame clones, with some not included. The table lists a few hundred thousand clones, 80% to 85% of them singletons. Sequencing was done on a sample of PBMCs. The receptors here all came from a woman aged 60-75 years in good health and CMV-seropositive. The CDR3 runs from the conserved cysteine through the conserved F or W. The D gene is left open where the match is weak. The size entry is marked missing in some rows and otherwise reads once, few, many or a size class.

j_gene: TRBJ1-2; abundance: -; d_gene: -; v_gene: TRBV5-5; CDR3nt: TGTGCCAGCAGCTTGGAGAGCTATGGCTACACCTTC; CDR3aa: CASSLESYGYTF
j_gene: TRBJ2-2; abundance: -; d_gene: TRBD2; v_gene: TRBV6-6; CDR3nt: TGTGCCAGCAGAAGACTAGCGGGGAAGAACACCGGGGAGCTGTTTTTT; CDR3aa: CASRRLAGKNTGELFF
j_gene: TRBJ2-7; abundance: -; d_gene: TRBD1; v_gene: TRBV6-1; CDR3nt: TGTGCCAGCAGTGCTCGACAGGGCGTCTACGAGCAGTACTTC; CDR3aa: CASSARQGVYEQYF
j_gene: TRBJ1-4; abundance: -; d_gene: TRBD1; v_gene: TRBV19; CDR3nt: TGTGCCAGTAGTATAAGTGCAGGGGGCGAAAAACTGTTTTTT; CDR3aa: CASSISAGGEKLFF
j_gene: TRBJ2-1; abundance: -; d_gene: TRBD2; v_gene: TRBV7-9; CDR3nt: TGTGCCAGCAGCCTGGAGCGGGAGCTACTTGAGCAGTTCTTC; CDR3aa: CASSLERELLEQFF
j_gene: TRBJ2-7; abundance: -; d_gene: TRBD2; v_gene: TRBV15; CDR3nt: TGTGCCACCAGCAGAGAACCCGGGACTACCTTCTACGAGCAGTACTTC; CDR3aa: CATSREPGTTFYEQYF
j_gene: TRBJ1-5; abundance: -; d_gene: -; v_gene: TRBV15; CDR3nt: TGTGCCACCAGGGGAGGGGGTATGAGCAATCAGCCCCAGCATTTT; CDR3aa: CATRGGGMSNQPQHF
j_gene: TRBJ2-7; abundance: -; d_gene: -; v_gene: TRBV7-3; CDR3nt: TGTGCCAGCAGCCCCAGTGGGGGCCACGAGCAGTACTTC; CDR3aa: CASSPSGGHEQYF
j_gene: TRBJ2-7; abundance: once; d_gene: -; v_gene: TRBV5-6; CDR3nt: TGTGCCAGCAGCCCGGACACCAACTACGAGCAGTACTTC; CDR3aa: CASSPDTNYEQYF
j_gene: TRBJ1-5; abundance: -; d_gene: -; v_gene: TRBV7-2; CDR3nt: TGTGCCAGCAGCTTAAGGAGCCAGCCCCAGCATTTT; CDR3aa: CASSLRSQPQHF
j_gene: TRBJ2-2; abundance: -; d_gene: TRBD2; v_gene: TRBV7-2; CDR3nt: TGTGCCAGCAGTATGGGACTAGGGGGCGGGGAGCTGTTTTTT; CDR3aa: CASSMGLGGGELFF
j_gene: TRBJ2-2; abundance: -; d_gene: TRBD2; v_gene: TRBV7-9; CDR3nt: TGTGCCAGCAGCGGAAGGACTAGCGGAGACACCGGGGAGCTGTTTTTT; CDR3aa: CASSGRTSGDTGELFF
j_gene: TRBJ2-1; abundance: -; d_gene: -; v_gene: TRBV6-5; CDR3nt: TGTGCCAGCAGTTTACATGGCTCCTACAATGAGCAGTTCTTC; CDR3aa: CASSLHGSYNEQFF
j_gene: TRBJ1-5; abundance: -; d_gene: -; v_gene: TRBV2; CDR3nt: TGTGCCAGCAGTGAAGCGCGCCAGGGGAATCAGCCCCAGCATTTT; CDR3aa: CASSEARQGNQPQHF
j_gene: TRBJ2-1; abundance: -; d_gene: TRBD2; v_gene: TRBV5-1; CDR3nt: TGCGCCAGCAGCTTGGGACTAGCCGAATACAATGAGCAGTTCTTC; CDR3aa: CASSLGLAEYNEQFF
j_gene: TRBJ1-1; abundance: -; d_gene: TRBD1; v_gene: TRBV2; CDR3nt: TGTGCCAGGGCACCGGGACAGGGGCCGAACACTGAAGCTTTCTTT; CDR3aa: CARAPGQGPNTEAFF
j_gene: TRBJ2-1; abundance: -; d_gene: TRBD2; v_gene: TRBV5-1; CDR3nt: TGCGCCAGCAGCTTGGAAGGGACTAGCGGGAGAAAGTACAATGAGCAGTTCTTC; CDR3aa: CASSLEGTSGRKYNEQFF
j_gene: TRBJ1-5; abundance: -; d_gene: TRBD1; v_gene: TRBV2; CDR3nt: TGTGCCAGCAGGCTTACAGGGGTTAGCAATCAGCCCCAGCATTTT; CDR3aa: CASRLTGVSNQPQHF
j_gene: TRBJ2-5; abundance: -; d_gene: TRBD2; v_gene: TRBV28; CDR3nt: TGTGCCAGCAGTTTAAGGACTAGCGGGAGTGAGACCCAGTACTTC; CDR3aa: CASSLRTSGSETQYF
j_gene: TRBJ1-1; abundance: -; d_gene: -; v_gene: TRBV27; CDR3nt: TGTGCCAGCAGTTTATCGTACACGGGGGTCACTGAAGCTTTCTTT; CDR3aa: CASSLSYTGVTEAFF
j_gene: TRBJ2-1; abundance: -; d_gene: TRBD2; v_gene: TRBV5-6; CDR3nt: TGTGCCAGCAGCTTGGCCGCGGGAGCCGGCTACAATGAGCAGTTCTTC; CDR3aa: CASSLAAGAGYNEQFF
j_gene: TRBJ2-3; abundance: -; d_gene: TRBD1; v_gene: TRBV5-1; CDR3nt: TGCGCCAGCACCAGGGGGCGGATGAGCACAGATACGCAGTATTTT; CDR3aa: CASTRGRMSTDTQYF
j_gene: TRBJ1-1; abundance: -; d_gene: TRBD1; v_gene: TRBV5-1; CDR3nt: TGCGCCAGCAGCCCCGGACAGGGGCGAACTGAAGCTTTCTTT; CDR3aa: CASSPGQGRTEAFF
j_gene: TRBJ2-5; abundance: -; d_gene: -; v_gene: TRBV29-1; CDR3nt: TGCAGCGTTGGTGTGACTCAAGAGACCCAGTACTTC; CDR3aa: CSVGVTQETQYF
j_gene: TRBJ1-2; abundance: once; d_gene: TRBD1; v_gene: TRBV7-9; CDR3nt: TGTTCCAGCAGCTACACAGGGGCTTCCTTGGGCTACACCTTC; CDR3aa: CSSSYTGASLGYTF
j_gene: TRBJ1-4; abundance: once; d_gene: TRBD1; v_gene: TRBV9; CDR3nt: TGTGCCAGCAGCGTGGGACAGGGGGATGAAAAACTGTTTTTT; CDR3aa: CASSVGQGDEKLFF
j_gene: TRBJ2-3; abundance: once; d_gene: TRBD1; v_gene: TRBV27; CDR3nt: TGTGCCAGCAGCCCTAGATTAGGGGGCACTAGCACAGATACGCAGTATTTT; CDR3aa: CASSPRLGGTSTDTQYF
j_gene: TRBJ1-2; abundance: -; d_gene: -; v_gene: TRBV15; CDR3nt: TGTGCCACCTCTATAAGCCTCTTATACTATGGCTACACCTTC; CDR3aa: CATSISLLYYGYTF
j_gene: TRBJ2-7; abundance: -; d_gene: TRBD2; v_gene: TRBV7-9; CDR3nt: TGTGCCAGCAGCTTCAGCGGGAGGGCCTACGAGCAGTACTTC; CDR3aa: CASSFSGRAYEQYF
j_gene: TRBJ1-5; abundance: -; d_gene: -; v_gene: TRBV5-4; CDR3nt: TGTGCCAGCAGCTTCGAAGGGGGCAATCAGCCCCAGCATTTT; CDR3aa: CASSFEGGNQPQHF
j_gene: TRBJ1-2; abundance: -; d_gene: TRBD1; v_gene: TRBV10-1; CDR3nt: TGCGCCAGCAGTAGGACAGGGTCCTATGGCTACACCTTC; CDR3aa: CASSRTGSYGYTF
j_gene: TRBJ1-6; abundance: -; d_gene: TRBD1; v_gene: TRBV5-1; CDR3nt: TGCGCCAGCAGCTTGGCTGGACAGGTCTATTCACCCCTCCACTTT; CDR3aa: CASSLAGQVYSPLHF
j_gene: TRBJ1-4; abundance: -; d_gene: -; v_gene: TRBV10-3; CDR3nt: TGTGCCATCAGTGAGAGTCAGCGGGCTGAAAAACTGTTTTTT; CDR3aa: CAISESQRAEKLFF
j_gene: TRBJ2-3; abundance: -; d_gene: TRBD2; v_gene: TRBV19; CDR3nt: TGTGCCAGTAAACCGGGTAGCGGGGGAGATACGCAGTATTTT; CDR3aa: CASKPGSGGDTQYF
j_gene: TRBJ1-5; abundance: -; d_gene: -; v_gene: TRBV4-1; CDR3nt: TGCGCCAGCAGCCCCTCCCCCAGGGATCAGCCCCAGCATTTT; CDR3aa: CASSPSPRDQPQHF
j_gene: TRBJ1-1; abundance: -; d_gene: TRBD1; v_gene: TRBV10-3; CDR3nt: TGTGCCATGCAAGACAGGGGGCCCGCTGAAGCTTTCTTT; CDR3aa: CAMQDRGPAEAFF
j_gene: TRBJ2-7; abundance: once; d_gene: -; v_gene: TRBV10-2; CDR3nt: TGCGCCAGCAGTGAGGACACCTACGAGCAGTACTTC; CDR3aa: CASSEDTYEQYF